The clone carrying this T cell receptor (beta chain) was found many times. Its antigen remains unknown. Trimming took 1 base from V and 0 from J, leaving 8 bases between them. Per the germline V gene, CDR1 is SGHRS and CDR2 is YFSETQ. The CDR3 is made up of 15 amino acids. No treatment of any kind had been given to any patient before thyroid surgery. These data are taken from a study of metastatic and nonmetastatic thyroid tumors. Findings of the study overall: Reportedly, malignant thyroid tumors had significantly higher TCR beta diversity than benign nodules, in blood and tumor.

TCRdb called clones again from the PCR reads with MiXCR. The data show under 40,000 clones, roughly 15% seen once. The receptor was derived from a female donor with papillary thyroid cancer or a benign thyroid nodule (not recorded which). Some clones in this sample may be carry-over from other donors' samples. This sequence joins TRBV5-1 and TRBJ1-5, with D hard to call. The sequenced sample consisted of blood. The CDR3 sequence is CASSLRVCSNQPQHF. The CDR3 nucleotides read TGCGCCAGCAGCTTGCGTGTGTGTAGCAATCAGCCCCAGCATTTT.